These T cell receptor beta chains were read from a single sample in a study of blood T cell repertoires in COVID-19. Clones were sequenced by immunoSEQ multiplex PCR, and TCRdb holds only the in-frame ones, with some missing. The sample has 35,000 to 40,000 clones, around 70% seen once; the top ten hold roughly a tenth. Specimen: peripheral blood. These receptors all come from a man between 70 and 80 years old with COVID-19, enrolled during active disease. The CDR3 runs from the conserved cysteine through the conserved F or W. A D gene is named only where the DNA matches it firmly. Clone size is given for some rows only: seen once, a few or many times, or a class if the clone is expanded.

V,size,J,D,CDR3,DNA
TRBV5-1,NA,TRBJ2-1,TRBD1,CASSPPTGIWNEQFF,TGCGCCAGCAGCCCCCCGACAGGGATATGGAATGAGCAGTTCTTC
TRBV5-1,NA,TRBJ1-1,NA,CASSLRGLSTEAFF,TGCGCCAGCAGCTTGAGGGGCTTGAGCACTGAAGCTTTCTTT
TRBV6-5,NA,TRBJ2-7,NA,CASSYRDYEQYF,TGTGCCAGCAGTTACCGAGACTACGAGCAGTACTTC
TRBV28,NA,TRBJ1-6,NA,CASSFYRDNSPLHF,TGTGCCAGCAGTTTCTACAGGGATAATTCACCCCTCCACTTT
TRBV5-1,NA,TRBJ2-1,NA,CASSFLAKSNEQFF,TGCGCCAGCAGCTTCCTAGCGAAATCTAATGAGCAGTTCTTC
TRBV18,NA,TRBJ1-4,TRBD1,CASSPGGIQGQGWIGEKLFF,TGTGCCAGCTCACCAGGCGGAATTCAGGGACAGGGGTGGATTGGTGAAAAACTGTTTTTT
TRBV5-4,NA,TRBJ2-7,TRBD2,CASSLWGGTYEQYF,TGTGCCAGCAGCTTGTGGGGGGGGACCTACGAGCAGTACTTC
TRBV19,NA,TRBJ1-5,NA,CASGPTGKGNQPQHF,TGTGCCAGTGGCCCCACAGGGAAAGGCAATCAGCCCCAGCATTTT
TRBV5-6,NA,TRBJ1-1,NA,CASSLGGWRTGEAFF,TGTGCCAGCAGCTTGGGGGGTTGGAGAACAGGTGAAGCTTTCTTT
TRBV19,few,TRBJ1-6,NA,CATRERFALPSPLHF,TGTGCCACTCGCGAGAGATTTGCTCTCCCCTCACCCCTCCACTTT
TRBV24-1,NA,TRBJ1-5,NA,CATSGRGNQPQHF,TGTGCCACCAGCGGCAGGGGCAATCAGCCCCAGCATTTT
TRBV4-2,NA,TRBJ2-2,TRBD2,CASSQLEREGGELFF,TGTGCCAGCAGCCAACTCGAGCGGGAGGGGGGGGAGCTGTTTTTT
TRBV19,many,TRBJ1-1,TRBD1,CASSPRGANEAFF,TGTGCCAGTAGTCCCAGGGGGGCGAATGAAGCTTTCTTT
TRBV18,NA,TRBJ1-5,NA,CASSPQATVSQPQHF,TGTGCCAGCTCACCACAGGCCACAGTCAGTCAGCCCCAGCATTTT
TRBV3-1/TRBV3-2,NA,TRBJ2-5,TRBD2,CASRRGRETQYF,TGTGCCAGCAGGCGCGGGAGAGAGACCCAGTACTTC
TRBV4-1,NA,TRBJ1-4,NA,CASSLESTNEKLFF,TGCGCCAGCAGCCTCGAGTCAACTAATGAAAAACTGTTTTTT
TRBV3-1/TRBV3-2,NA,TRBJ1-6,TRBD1,CASSPVGQAPNSPLHF,TGTGCCAGCAGCCCCGTTGGACAGGCACCGAATTCACCCCTCCACTTT
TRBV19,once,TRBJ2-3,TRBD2,CASRLAATDTQYF,TGTGCCAGCCGACTAGCTGCTACAGATACGCAGTATTTT
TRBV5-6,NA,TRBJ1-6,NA,CASSPEGRDSPLHF,TGTGCCAGCAGCCCGGAGGGGAGGGATTCACCCCTCCACTTT
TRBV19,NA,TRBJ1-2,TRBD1,CASSSRRTGQLNYGYTF,TGTGCCAGTAGTTCTCGCCGGACAGGCCAGCTTAACTATGGCTACACCTTC
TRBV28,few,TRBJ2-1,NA,CASSFFRTTNNEQFF,TGTGCCAGCAGTTTCTTCAGGACTACGAACAATGAGCAGTTCTTC
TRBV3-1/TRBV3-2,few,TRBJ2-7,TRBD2,CASSQGLAGATYEQYF,TGTGCCAGCAGCCAAGGACTAGCGGGAGCGACATACGAGCAGTACTTC
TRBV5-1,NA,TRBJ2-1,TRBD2,CASSSPGLAGGQEQFF,TGCGCCAGCAGTTCACCGGGACTAGCGGGGGGGCAGGAGCAGTTCTTC
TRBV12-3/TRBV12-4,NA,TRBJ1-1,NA,CASSFRVLEAFF,TGTGCCAGCAGTTTTCGAGTCCTTGAAGCTTTCTTT
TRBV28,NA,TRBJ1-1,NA,CASSGKGRMNTEAFF,TGTGCCAGCAGTGGCAAGGGGCGGATGAACACTGAAGCTTTCTTT
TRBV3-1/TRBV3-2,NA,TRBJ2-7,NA,CASSQRGTYEQYF,TGTGCCAGCAGCCAACGGGGGACCTACGAGCAGTACTTC
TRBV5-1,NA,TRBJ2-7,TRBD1,CASTEDRGGYEQYF,TGCGCCAGCACTGAGGACAGGGGAGGTTACGAGCAGTACTTC
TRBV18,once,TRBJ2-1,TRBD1,CASSPGSGTGARNEQFF,TGTGCCAGCTCACCAGGGAGCGGGACAGGGGCGAGGAATGAGCAGTTCTTC
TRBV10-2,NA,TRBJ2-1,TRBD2,CASKKAERGDNEQFF,TGCGCCAGCAAAAAAGCAGAGCGGGGGGACAATGAGCAGTTCTTC
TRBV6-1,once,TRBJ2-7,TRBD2,CASSESPGGRDEQYF,TGTGCCAGCAGTGAAAGCCCGGGGGGGAGGGACGAGCAGTACTTC
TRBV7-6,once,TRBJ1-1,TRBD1,CASSYSAGTGGTEAFF,TGTGCCAGCAGCTACAGCGCCGGGACAGGGGGAACTGAAGCTTTCTTT
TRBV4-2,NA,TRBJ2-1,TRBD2,CASSPTSGRAYAYNEQFF,TGTGCCAGCAGCCCTACTAGCGGGAGGGCCTACGCCTACAATGAGCAGTTCTTC
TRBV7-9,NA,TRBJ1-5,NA,CASSYSNQPQHF,TGTGCCAGCAGTTATAGCAATCAGCCCCAGCATTTT
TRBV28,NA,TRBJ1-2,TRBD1,CASSSNRDRDPLLYGYTF,TGTGCCAGCAGTTCTAACCGGGACAGGGATCCCCTTCTCTATGGCTACACCTTC
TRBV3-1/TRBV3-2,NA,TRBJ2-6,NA,CASSQDLEFGANVLTF,TGTGCCAGCAGCCAAGATCTAGAGTTCGGGGCCAACGTCCTGACTTTC
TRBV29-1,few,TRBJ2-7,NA,CSVGGLEQYF,TGCAGCGTTGGAGGGCTCGAGCAGTACTTC
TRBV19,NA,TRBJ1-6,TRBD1,CASRLTGEGDNSPLHF,TGTGCCAGTAGATTAACAGGGGAAGGGGATAATTCACCCCTCCACTTT
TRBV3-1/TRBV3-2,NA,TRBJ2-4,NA,CASSHIRPWTMARRAKNIQYF,TGTGCCAGCAGCCATATCCGACCATGGACAATGGCGCGTCGAGCCAAAAACATTCAGTACTTC
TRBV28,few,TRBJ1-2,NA,CASRPAGFLGGYTF,TGTGCCAGCAGGCCTGCAGGGTTCCTAGGGGGCTACACCTTC
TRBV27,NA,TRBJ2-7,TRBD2,CASSYIPGTSGRAHYEQYF,TGTGCCAGCAGTTATATTCCCGGGACTAGCGGGAGGGCCCATTACGAGCAGTACTTC
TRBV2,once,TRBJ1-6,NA,CASWPGKDLSPLHF,TGTGCCAGCTGGCCGGGGAAGGATTTATCACCCCTCCACTTT
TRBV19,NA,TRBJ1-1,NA,CASSDRLNTEAFF,TGTGCCAGTTCGGACAGATTGAACACTGAAGCTTTCTTT
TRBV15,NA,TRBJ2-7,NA,CATSRETAGRAGEQYF,TGTGCCACCAGCAGAGAAACGGCTGGCAGGGCCGGGGAGCAGTACTTC
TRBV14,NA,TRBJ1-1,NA,CASSRRGFHTEAFF,TGTGCCAGCAGCCGACGAGGTTTTCACACTGAAGCTTTCTTT
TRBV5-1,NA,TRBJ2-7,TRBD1,CASSRAGTVSYEQYF,TGCGCCAGCAGCCGCGCCGGGACAGTGTCCTACGAGCAGTACTTC
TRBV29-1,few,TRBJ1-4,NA,CSVATTNEKLFF,TGCAGCGTTGCTACAACTAATGAAAAACTGTTTTTT
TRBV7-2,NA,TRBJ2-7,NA,CASSSTREGAWVQYF,TGTGCCAGCAGCTCCACCCGGGAGGGGGCTTGGGTTCAGTACTTC
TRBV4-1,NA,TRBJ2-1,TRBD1,CASSQGDREDNEQFF,TGCGCCAGCAGCCAAGGGGACAGGGAGGACAATGAGCAGTTCTTC
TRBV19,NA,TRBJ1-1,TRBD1,CASTLTGDTEAFF,TGTGCCAGTACCCTGACAGGGGACACTGAAGCTTTCTTT
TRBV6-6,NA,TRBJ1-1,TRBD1,CASSTTGVPEAFF,TGTGCCAGCAGTACGACAGGGGTTCCTGAAGCTTTCTTT